The rows below give T cell receptor beta chains drawn from one sample of a study of cytomegalovirus exposure and HLA in healthy donors. Measured with immunoSEQ multiplex PCR; TCRdb has only the in-frame clones, and not every one. The sample shows 90,000 to 120,000 clones, about 84% of them seen only once. Source material: PBMCs. Receptors originate from a man aged 25 to 40 in good health and CMV-seronegative. The CDR3 runs from the conserved cysteine through the conserved F or W. Each record gives: J gene, V gene, D gene, clone size, CDR3 DNA, CDR3 protein. A D gene is named only where the DNA matches it firmly. Expanded clones get a size class; other rows say once, few or many, or leave the size out.

>TRBJ2-7|TRBV7-9|TRBD2|-
TGTGCCAGCAGCTTATATCTAGCGGGAGCCTACGAGCAGTACTTC
CASSLYLAGAYEQYF
>TRBJ2-3|TRBV14|TRBD2|-
TGTGCCAGCAGCCAAGTCGGCCGGCGGGAGGAAGGGCGCTATACGCAGTATTTT
CASSQVGRREEGRYTQYF
>TRBJ1-1|TRBV6-1|-|-
TGTGCCAGCAGTGAAGGGGGGGGGAGCCGTGAAGCTTTCTTT
CASSEGGGSREAFF
>TRBJ2-1|TRBV10-3|TRBD2|once
TGTGCCATCAGGATAGCGGGGGGGACCTACAATGAGCAGTTCTTC
CAIRIAGGTYNEQFF
>TRBJ1-1|TRBV6-5|-|-
TGTGCCAGCATCCAGGTCGGGGTTGAAGCTTTCTTT
CASIQVGVEAFF
>TRBJ2-5|TRBV7-7|TRBD2|once
TGTGCTAGCAGCGTTAGCGGGAGTAGGGAGACCCAGTACTTC
CASSVSGSRETQYF
>TRBJ1-1|TRBV6-1|-|-
TGTGCCAGCAGTGAACAGGGAAGCACTGAAGCTTTCTTT
CASSEQGSTEAFF
>TRBJ1-5|TRBV2|TRBD1|-
TGTGCCAGACAGGGGACAGACAATCAGCCCCAGCATTTT
CARQGTDNQPQHF
>TRBJ1-2|TRBV29-1|-|-
TGCAGCGTTGGAGGGGGTAATGGCTACACCTTC
CSVGGGNGYTF
>TRBJ1-3|TRBV4-1|TRBD1|-
TGCGCCAGCAGCCAAACCCCGGGACAGGTTTCCGGAAACACCATATATTTT
CASSQTPGQVSGNTIYF
>TRBJ2-5|TRBV27|-|-
TGTGCCAGCAGTTTCAGGGGTGGCGAGACCCAGTACTTC
CASSFRGGETQYF
>TRBJ2-5|TRBV5-1|-|-
TGCGCCAGCAGCCGCGGATGGGGTGGAGGGGATGAGACCCAGTACTTC
CASSRGWGGGDETQYF
>TRBJ1-3|TRBV18|-|-
TGTGCCAGCCGTACCCCGAGCTCTGGAAACACCATATATTTT
CASRTPSSGNTIYF
>TRBJ2-3|TRBV29-1|TRBD2|-
TGCAGCGTTGGGGGACTAGCGGGAGTAGATACGCAGTATTTT
CSVGGLAGVDTQYF
>TRBJ2-1|TRBV5-6|-|-
TGTGCCAGCAGCTTGGGGCCAGATGATGAGCAGTTCTTC
CASSLGPDDEQFF
>TRBJ2-7|TRBV5-4|TRBD2|-
TGTGCCAGCACGGGACTAGCGGGAGAGGAGTACTTC
CASTGLAGEEYF
>TRBJ1-5|TRBV27|-|-
TGTGCCAGCAGTCAAAGACAGGTCAATCAGCCCCAGCATTTT
CASSQRQVNQPQHF
>TRBJ1-5|TRBV5-1|TRBD1|once
TGCGCCAGCAGCTTCGCAGGGGGTCAGCCCCAGCATTTT
CASSFAGGQPQHF
>TRBJ1-2|TRBV4-2|TRBD1|-
TGTGCCAGCAGCCCTCTGAAGGGGGCTTCGATTGATGGCTACACCTTC
CASSPLKGASIDGYTF
>TRBJ1-2|TRBV4-1|TRBD1|-
TGCGCCAGCAGCGGGGCGGGACAGGGGGTGCTTTACAATGGCTACACCTTC
CASSGAGQGVLYNGYTF
>TRBJ2-2|TRBV14|-|-
TGTGCCAGCAGCCAAGGTCCCGGCAGGGGGGACACCGGGGAGCTGTTTTTT
CASSQGPGRGDTGELFF
>TRBJ2-7|TRBV30|-|-
TGTGCCTGGAGTCCCCGCGGTCGCGAGCAGTACTTC
CAWSPRGREQYF
>TRBJ1-2|TRBV7-3|TRBD1|-
TGTGCCAGCACCCTATACCCAACAGGGGACTATGGCTACACCTTC
CASTLYPTGDYGYTF
>TRBJ1-3|TRBV30|-|-
TGTGCCTGGAGCTCAGGGTCCTCTGGAAACACCATATATTTT
CAWSSGSSGNTIYF
>TRBJ2-6|TRBV15|TRBD1|-
TGTGCCACCAGCCTCACAGGGGGCGAAGGATCTGGGGCCAACGTCCTGACTTTC
CATSLTGGEGSGANVLTF
>TRBJ2-7|TRBV10-3|TRBD1|-
TGTGCCATCAAGGGACAGTCCTACGAGCAGTACTTC
CAIKGQSYEQYF
>TRBJ2-7|TRBV30|TRBD1|-
TGTGCCTGGAGGACAGGGACAGTAGGCCCCTACGAGCAGTACTTC
CAWRTGTVGPYEQYF
>TRBJ2-1|TRBV6-9|TRBD2|few
TGTGCCAGCAGTTCAACCGGGACTAGTTCCCATGAGCAGTTCTTC
CASSSTGTSSHEQFF
>TRBJ2-3|TRBV7-2|TRBD2|-
TGTGCCAGCAGCTTCGGACTAGCGGCAGATACGCAGTATTTT
CASSFGLAADTQYF
>TRBJ1-5|TRBV28|TRBD1|few
TGTGCCAGCAGTCCCGGGGGTGGGGCGGACAGGGCTCTCAATCAGCCCCAGCATTTT
CASSPGGGADRALNQPQHF
>TRBJ2-7|TRBV5-6|-|-
TGTGCCAGCAGCCATGGACATTCCTACGAGCAGTACTTC
CASSHGHSYEQYF
>TRBJ1-3|TRBV28|-|-
TGTGCCAGCAGTCGAACCGGGTTTTCTGGAAACACCATATATTTT
CASSRTGFSGNTIYF
>TRBJ1-3|TRBV14|-|-
TGTGCCAGCAGCCACCAAAACTCTGGAAACACCATATATTTT
CASSHQNSGNTIYF
>TRBJ2-7|TRBV5-1|-|-
TGCGCCAGCACCAGTCGAGAGGGAAACTCCTACGAGCAGTACTTC
CASTSREGNSYEQYF
>TRBJ2-1|TRBV4-2|TRBD2|-
TGTGCCAGCAGCCAAGGAGTGTCTAGCGGGAGAAATGAGCAGTTCTTC
CASSQGVSSGRNEQFF
>TRBJ2-7|TRBV7-2|TRBD1|once
TGTGCCAGCAGCCCCGAGTATACGCGGGACAGGGGCCACGAGCAGTACTTC
CASSPEYTRDRGHEQYF
>TRBJ2-7|TRBV2|-|-
TGTGCCAAAAGAAGCGGGTGGGCGAACGAGCAGTACTTC
CAKRSGWANEQYF
>TRBJ1-1|TRBV7-7|-|-
TGTGCTAGCAGCCCGCGGGGGCCCGGGAGGAGGAGGTCTGAAGCTTTCTTT
CASSPRGPGRRRSEAFF
>TRBJ2-7|TRBV29-1|-|-
TGCAGCGTTGTAGGACGGGGCGAGCAGTACTTC
CSVVGRGEQYF
>TRBJ2-1|TRBV6-1|TRBD2|-
TGTGCCAGCAGTGAATGGGGCGGGGGGGACAATGAGCAGTTCTTC
CASSEWGGGDNEQFF
>TRBJ1-2|TRBV19|-|-
TGTGCCAGTAGTATTACCAGGGTAGCTTCTGGCTACACCTTC
CASSITRVASGYTF
>TRBJ2-2|TRBV5-4|-|few
TGTGCCAGCAGCTTCGGGGCGGGGACGAACACCGGGGAGCTGTTTTTT
CASSFGAGTNTGELFF
>TRBJ1-1|TRBV14|-|-
TGTGCCAGCAGCCCCCGCAGGGGGAACACTGAAGCTTTCTTT
CASSPRRGNTEAFF
>TRBJ1-5|TRBV7-6|-|-
TGTGCCAGCAGCTTAGGGCGCAATCAGCCCCAGCATTTT
CASSLGRNQPQHF
>TRBJ2-7|TRBV18|-|-
TGTGCCAGCTCACCACCGAACTCGGCCTACGAGCAGTACTTC
CASSPPNSAYEQYF
>TRBJ2-1|TRBV6-1|-|-
TGTGCCAGCAGTGAAATTAGTGGCTGGGCAAGTGAGCAGTTCTTC
CASSEISGWASEQFF